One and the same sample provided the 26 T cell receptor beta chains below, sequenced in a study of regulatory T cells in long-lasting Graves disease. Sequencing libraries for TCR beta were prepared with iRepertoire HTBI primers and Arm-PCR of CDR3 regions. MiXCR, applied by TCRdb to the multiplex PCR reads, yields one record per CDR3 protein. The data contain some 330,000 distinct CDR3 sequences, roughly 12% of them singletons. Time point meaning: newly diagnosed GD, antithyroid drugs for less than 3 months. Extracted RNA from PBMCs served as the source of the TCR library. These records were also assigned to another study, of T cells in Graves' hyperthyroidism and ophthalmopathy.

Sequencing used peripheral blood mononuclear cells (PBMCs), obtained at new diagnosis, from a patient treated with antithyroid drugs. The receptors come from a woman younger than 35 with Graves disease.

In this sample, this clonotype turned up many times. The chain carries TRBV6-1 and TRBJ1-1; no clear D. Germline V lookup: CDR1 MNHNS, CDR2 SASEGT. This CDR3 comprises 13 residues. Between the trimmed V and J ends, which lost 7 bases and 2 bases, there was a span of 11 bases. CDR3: CASNRDDNTEAFF. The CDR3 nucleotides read TGTGCCAGCAACCGAGACGATAACACTGAAGCTTTCTTT.

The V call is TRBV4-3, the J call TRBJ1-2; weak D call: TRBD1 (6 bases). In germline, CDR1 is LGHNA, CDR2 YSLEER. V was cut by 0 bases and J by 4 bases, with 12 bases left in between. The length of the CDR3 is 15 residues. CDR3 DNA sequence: TGCGCCAGCAGCCAAGACAGGGGCGCCGGCTATGGCTACACCTTC. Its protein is CASSQDRGAGYGYTF.

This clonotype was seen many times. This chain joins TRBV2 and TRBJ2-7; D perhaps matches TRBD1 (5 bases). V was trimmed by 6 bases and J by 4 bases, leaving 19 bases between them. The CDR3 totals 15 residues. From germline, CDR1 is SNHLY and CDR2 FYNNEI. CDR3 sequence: CASRVGHTLRYEQYV. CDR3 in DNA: TGTGCCAGCAGGGTCGGACATACTCTAAGGTACGAGCAGTACGTC.

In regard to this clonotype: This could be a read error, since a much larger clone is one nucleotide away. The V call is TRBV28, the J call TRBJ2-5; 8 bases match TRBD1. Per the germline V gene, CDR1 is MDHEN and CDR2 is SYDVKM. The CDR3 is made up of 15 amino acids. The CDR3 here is CASSQDRVAAETRYF. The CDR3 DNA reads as TGTGCCAGCAGCCAGGACAGGGTTGCGGCAGAGACCCGGTACTTC. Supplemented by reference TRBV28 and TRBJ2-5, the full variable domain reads DVKVTQSSRYLVKRTGEKVFLECVQDMDHENMFWYRQDPGLGLRLIYFSYDVKMKEKGDIPEGYSVSREKKERFSLILESASTNQTSMYLCASSQDRVAAETRYFGPGTRLLVL.

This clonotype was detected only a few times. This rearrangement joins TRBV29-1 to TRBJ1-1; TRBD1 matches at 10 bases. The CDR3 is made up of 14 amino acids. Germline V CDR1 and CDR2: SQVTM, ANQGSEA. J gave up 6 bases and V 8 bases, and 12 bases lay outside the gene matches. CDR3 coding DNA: TGCAGCTCCGGGGGACGGGACAGGGGTTCTGAAGCTTTCTTT. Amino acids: CSSGGRDRGSEAFF.

CDR3 region: CASSLTDGAASFSYEQYF. The CDR3 nucleotides read TGCGCCAGCAGCCTTACAGACGGAGCGGCTTCGTTCTCCTACGAGCAGTACTTC. The rearrangement links TRBV4-1 to TRBJ2-7; D possibly corresponds to TRBD2 (5 bases). The germline V gene has CDR1 MGHRA and CDR2 YSYEKL. Trimming removed 4 bases from V and 0 bases from J, with 22 bases in between. The CDR3 is made up of 18 amino acids.

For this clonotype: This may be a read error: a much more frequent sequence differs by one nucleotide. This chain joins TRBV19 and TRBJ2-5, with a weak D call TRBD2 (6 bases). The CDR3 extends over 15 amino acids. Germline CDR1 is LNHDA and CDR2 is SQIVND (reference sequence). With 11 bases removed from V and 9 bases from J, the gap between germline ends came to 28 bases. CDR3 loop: CAWRPKGSPGEAQYF. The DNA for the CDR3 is TGTGCCTGGAGGCCGAAGGGCAGCCCGGGGGAGGCCCAGTACTTC.

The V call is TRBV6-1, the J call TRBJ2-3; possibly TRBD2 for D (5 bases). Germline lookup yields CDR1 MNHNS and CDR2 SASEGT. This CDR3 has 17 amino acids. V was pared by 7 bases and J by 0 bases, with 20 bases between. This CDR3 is CASTTTPASRSTDTQYF. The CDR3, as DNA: TGTGCCAGCACCACAACGCCGGCTAGCCGGAGCACAGATACGCAGTATTTT.

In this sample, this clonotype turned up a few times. The CDR3 nucleotides read TGTGCCAGCAGCTTGATGGGAAGTATCTACAATGAGCAGTTCTTC. Translating it yields CASSLMGSIYNEQFF. The V call is TRBV7-3, the J call TRBJ2-1; D not resolved. Germline CDR1 and CDR2: SGHTA and FQGTGA. With 3 bases removed from V and 3 bases from J, the gap between germline ends came to 12 bases. The CDR3 length is 15 residues.

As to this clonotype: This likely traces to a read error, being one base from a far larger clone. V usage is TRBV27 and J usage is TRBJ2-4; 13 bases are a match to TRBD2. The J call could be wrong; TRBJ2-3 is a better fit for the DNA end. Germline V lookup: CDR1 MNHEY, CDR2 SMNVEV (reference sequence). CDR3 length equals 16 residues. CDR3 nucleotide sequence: TGTGCCAGCAGTTCTAGACTAGCGGGGGGCACAGGTACGCAGTATTTT. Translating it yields CASSSRLAGGTGTQYF.

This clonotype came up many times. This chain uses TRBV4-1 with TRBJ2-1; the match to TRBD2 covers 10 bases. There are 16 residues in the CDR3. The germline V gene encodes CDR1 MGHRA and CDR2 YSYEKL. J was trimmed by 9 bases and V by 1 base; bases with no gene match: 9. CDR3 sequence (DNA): TGCGCCAGCAGCCAAGGGCTAGCGGGAGTAACGGTTGAGCAGTTCTTC. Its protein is CASSQGLAGVTVEQFF.

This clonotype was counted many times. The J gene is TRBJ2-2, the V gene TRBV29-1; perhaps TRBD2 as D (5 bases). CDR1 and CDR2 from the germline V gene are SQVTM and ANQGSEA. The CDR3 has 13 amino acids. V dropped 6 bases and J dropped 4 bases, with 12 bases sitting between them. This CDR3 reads CSVSTSSTGELFF. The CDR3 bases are TGCAGCGTGTCTACTAGTAGCACCGGGGAGCTGTTTTTT.

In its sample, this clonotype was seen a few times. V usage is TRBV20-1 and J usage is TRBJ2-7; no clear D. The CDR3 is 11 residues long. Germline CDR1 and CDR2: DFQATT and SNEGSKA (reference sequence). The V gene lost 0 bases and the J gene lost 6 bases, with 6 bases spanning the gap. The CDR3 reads CSARDLGEQYF. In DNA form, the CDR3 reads TGCAGTGCTAGAGATCTTGGCGAGCAGTACTTC.

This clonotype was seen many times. The CDR3 region is CASSLAATRGSSYEQYF. CDR3 nucleotides: TGTGCCAGCAGCTTAGCGGCCACCAGGGGTAGCTCCTACGAGCAGTACTTC. The gene calls are TRBV7-9 and TRBJ2-7; D is perhaps TRBD1 (6 bases). V gave up 0 bases and J gave up 0 bases, with 15 bases separating them. Germline CDR1 SEHNR, CDR2 FQNEAQ (reference sequence). CDR3 length: 17 residues.

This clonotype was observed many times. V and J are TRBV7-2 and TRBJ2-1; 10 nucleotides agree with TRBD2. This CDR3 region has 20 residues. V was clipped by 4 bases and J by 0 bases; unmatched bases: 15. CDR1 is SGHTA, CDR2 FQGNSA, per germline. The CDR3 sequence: CASSSIGASGGLSSYNEQFF. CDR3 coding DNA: TGTGCCAGCAGCTCAATAGGGGCTAGCGGGGGACTAAGCTCCTACAATGAGCAGTTCTTC. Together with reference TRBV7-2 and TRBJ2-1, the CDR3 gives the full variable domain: GAGVSQSPSNKVTEKGKDVELRCDPISGHTALYWYRQSLGQGLEFLIYFQGNSAPDKSGLPSDRFSAERTGGSVSTLTIQRTQQEDSAVYLCASSSIGASGGLSSYNEQFFGPGTRLTVL.

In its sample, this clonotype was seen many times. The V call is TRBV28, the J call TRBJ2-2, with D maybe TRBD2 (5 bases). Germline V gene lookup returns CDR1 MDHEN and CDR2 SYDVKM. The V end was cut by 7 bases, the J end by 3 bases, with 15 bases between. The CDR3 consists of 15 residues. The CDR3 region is CASKGPWRYTGELFF. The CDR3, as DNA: TGTGCCAGCAAGGGCCCCTGGAGGTACACCGGGGAGCTGTTTTTT.

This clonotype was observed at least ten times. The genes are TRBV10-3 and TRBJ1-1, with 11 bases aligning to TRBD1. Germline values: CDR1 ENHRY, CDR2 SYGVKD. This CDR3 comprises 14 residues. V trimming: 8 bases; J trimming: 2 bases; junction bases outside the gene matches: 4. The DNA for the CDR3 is TGTGCCATCGGACAGGGGGCTTTAAACACTGAAGCTTTCTTT. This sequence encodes CAIGQGALNTEAFF.

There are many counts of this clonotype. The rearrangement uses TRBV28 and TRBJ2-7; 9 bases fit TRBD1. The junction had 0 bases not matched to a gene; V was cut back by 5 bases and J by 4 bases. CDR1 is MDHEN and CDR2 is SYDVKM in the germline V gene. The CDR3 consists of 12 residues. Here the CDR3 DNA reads TGTGCCAGCAGTGGGACAGGGTACGAGCAGTACTTC. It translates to CASSGTGYEQYF.

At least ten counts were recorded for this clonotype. Here the CDR3 DNA reads TGTGCCAGCAGTCTCGGACAGGGAAATTACGAGCAGTACTTC. Amino acid sequence: CASSLGQGNYEQYF. The chain uses TRBV12-3 or TRBV12-4 and TRBJ2-7; 8 bases agree with TRBD1. This CDR3 is built from 14 residues. After removal of 5 bases from V and 4 bases from J, the junction contained 7 bases not matched to a gene.

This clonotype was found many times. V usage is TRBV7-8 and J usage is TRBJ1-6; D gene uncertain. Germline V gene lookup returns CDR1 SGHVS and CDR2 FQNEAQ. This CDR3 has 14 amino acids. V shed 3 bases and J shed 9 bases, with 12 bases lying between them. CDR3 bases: TGTGCCAGCAGCTTTGTGGACCTCCTTTCACCCCTCCACTTT. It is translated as CASSFVDLLSPLHF.

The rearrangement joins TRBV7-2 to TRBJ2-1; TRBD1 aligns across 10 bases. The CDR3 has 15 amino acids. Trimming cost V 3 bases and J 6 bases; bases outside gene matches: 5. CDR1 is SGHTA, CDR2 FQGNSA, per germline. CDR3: CASSFRTGGRNEQFF. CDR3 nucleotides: TGTGCCAGCAGCTTTCGGACAGGGGGGCGCAATGAGCAGTTCTTC.

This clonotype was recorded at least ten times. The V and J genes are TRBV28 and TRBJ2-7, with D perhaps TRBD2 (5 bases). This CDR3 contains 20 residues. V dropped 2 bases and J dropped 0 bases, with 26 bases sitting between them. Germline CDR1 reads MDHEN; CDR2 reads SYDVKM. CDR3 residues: CASSLTYLSFGGLFSYEQYF. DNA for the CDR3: TGTGCCAGCAGTTTAACATATTTGAGCTTCGGCGGGCTCTTCTCCTACGAGCAGTACTTC. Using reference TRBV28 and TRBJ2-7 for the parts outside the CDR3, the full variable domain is DVKVTQSSRYLVKRTGEKVFLECVQDMDHENMFWYRQDPGLGLRLIYFSYDVKMKEKGDIPEGYSVSREKKERFSLILESASTNQTSMYLCASSLTYLSFGGLFSYEQYFGPGTRLTVT.

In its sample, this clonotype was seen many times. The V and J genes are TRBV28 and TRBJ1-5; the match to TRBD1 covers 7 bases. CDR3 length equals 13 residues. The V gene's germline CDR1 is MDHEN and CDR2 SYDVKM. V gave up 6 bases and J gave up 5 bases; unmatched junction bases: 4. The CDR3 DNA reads TGTGCCAGCAGCCCAGGGGGGTATCAGCCCCAGCATTTT. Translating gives CASSPGGYQPQHF.

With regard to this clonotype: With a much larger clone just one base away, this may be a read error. CDR3 residues: CASSEAQRGLGTQYF. CDR3 nucleotides: TGTGCCAGCAGTGAAGCGCAGCGGGGACTTGGGACCCAGTACTTC. The chain employs TRBV12-3 or TRBV12-4 and TRBJ2-5; 7 bases are shared with TRBD2. J lost 7 bases, V lost 5 bases, and 13 bases had no gene match. The CDR3 covers 15 residues.

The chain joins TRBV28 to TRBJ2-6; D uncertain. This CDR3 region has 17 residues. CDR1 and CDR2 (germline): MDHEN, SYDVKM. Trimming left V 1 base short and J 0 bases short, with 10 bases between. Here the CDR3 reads CASSLLVMSSGANVLTF. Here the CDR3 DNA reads TGTGCCAGCAGTTTATTAGTTATGAGCTCTGGGGCCAACGTCCTGACTTTC.

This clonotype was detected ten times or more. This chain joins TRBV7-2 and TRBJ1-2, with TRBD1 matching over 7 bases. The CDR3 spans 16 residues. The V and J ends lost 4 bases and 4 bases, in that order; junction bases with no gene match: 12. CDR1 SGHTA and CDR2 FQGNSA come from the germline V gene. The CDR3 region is CASSSATGIRGYGYTF. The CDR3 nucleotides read TGTGCCAGCAGCTCTGCGACAGGGATAAGGGGCTATGGCTACACCTTC. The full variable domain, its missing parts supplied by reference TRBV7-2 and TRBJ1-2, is GAGVSQSPSNKVTEKGKDVELRCDPISGHTALYWYRQSLGQGLEFLIYFQGNSAPDKSGLPSDRFSAERTGGSVSTLTIQRTQQEDSAVYLCASSSATGIRGYGYTFGSGTRLTVV.